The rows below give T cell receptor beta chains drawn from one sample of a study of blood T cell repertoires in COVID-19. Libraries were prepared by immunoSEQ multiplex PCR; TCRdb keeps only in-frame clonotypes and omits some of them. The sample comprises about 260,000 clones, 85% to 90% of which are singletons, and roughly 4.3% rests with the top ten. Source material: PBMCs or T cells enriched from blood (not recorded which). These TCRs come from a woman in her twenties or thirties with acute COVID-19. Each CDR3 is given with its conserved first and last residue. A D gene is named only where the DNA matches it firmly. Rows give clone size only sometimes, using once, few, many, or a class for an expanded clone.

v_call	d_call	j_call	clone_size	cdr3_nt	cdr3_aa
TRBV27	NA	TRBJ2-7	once	TGTGCCAGCAGTTCAGCCTACGAGCAGTACTTC	CASSSAYEQYF
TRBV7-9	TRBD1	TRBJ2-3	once	TGTGCCAGCAGCTCCGGACAGGGCATTTTGGATACGCAGTATTTT	CASSSGQGILDTQYF
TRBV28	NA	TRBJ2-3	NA	TGTGCCAGCAGTGACCACATCCGGGACTCTCCATCCGATACGCAGTATTTT	CASSDHIRDSPSDTQYF
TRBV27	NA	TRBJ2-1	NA	TGTGCCAGCAGTTGGAGTCTGACAGACAATGAGCAGTTCTTC	CASSWSLTDNEQFF
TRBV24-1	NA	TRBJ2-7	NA	TGTGCCACCAGTGATAGCCGCGGGCAGTACTTC	CATSDSRGQYF
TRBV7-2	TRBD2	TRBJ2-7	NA	TGTGCCAGCAGCCGGAGGACTAGCGGGAGGGCCAGCTCCTACGAGCAGTACTTC	CASSRRTSGRASSYEQYF
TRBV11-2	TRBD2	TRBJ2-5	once	TGTGCCAGCAGCTTAGGCCGGGACTACCCGAAAGAGACCCAGTACTTC	CASSLGRDYPKETQYF
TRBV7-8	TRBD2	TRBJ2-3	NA	TGTGCCAGCAGCTTAGTAGCGGGAGTCGGGGCAGATACGCAGTATTTT	CASSLVAGVGADTQYF
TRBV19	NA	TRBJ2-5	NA	TGTGCCAGTAGTCGACTAGAGCGGAGAGAGACCCAGTACTTC	CASSRLERRETQYF
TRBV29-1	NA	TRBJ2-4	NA	TGCAGCGTTGAAGATCTGGCGGGGGCGCCAGCCAAAAACATTCAGTACTTC	CSVEDLAGAPAKNIQYF
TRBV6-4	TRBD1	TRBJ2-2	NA	TGTGCCAGCAGTCCCGGGACAGGGTACACCGGGGAGCTGTTTTTT	CASSPGTGYTGELFF
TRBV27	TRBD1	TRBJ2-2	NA	TGTGCCAGCAGTTCACAGGGGTCCGGGGAGCTGTTTTTT	CASSSQGSGELFF
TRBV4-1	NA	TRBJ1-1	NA	TGCGCCAGCAGCCAACCAATGAACACTGAAGCTTTCTTT	CASSQPMNTEAFF
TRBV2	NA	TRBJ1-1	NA	TGTGCCAGCAGTGACAGGGCGGCCACTGAAGCTTTCTTT	CASSDRAATEAFF
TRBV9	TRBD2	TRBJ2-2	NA	TGTGCCAGCAACCAACTAGCGAACGCGAACACCGGGGAGCTGTTTTTT	CASNQLANANTGELFF
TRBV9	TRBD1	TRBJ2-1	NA	TGTGCCAGCAGCCCAAGGACAGGCCGTACCTCCTACAATGAGCAGTTCTTC	CASSPRTGRTSYNEQFF
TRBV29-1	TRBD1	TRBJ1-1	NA	TGCAGCGCTGTTGGGGACAGATTTATGAACACTGAAGCTTTCTTT	CSAVGDRFMNTEAFF
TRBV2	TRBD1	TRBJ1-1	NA	TGTGCCAGCGGACAGGGTTTGGACACTGAAGCTTTCTTT	CASGQGLDTEAFF
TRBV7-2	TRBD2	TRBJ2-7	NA	TGTGCCAGGGACGTTGGAGGGAGGGCCAACTACGAGCAGTACTTC	CARDVGGRANYEQYF
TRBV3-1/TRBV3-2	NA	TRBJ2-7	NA	TGTGCCAGCAGGTCCCTCCAGGAATACGAGCAGTACTTC	CASRSLQEYEQYF
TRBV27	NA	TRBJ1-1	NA	TGTGCCACCCGCGGGGCAGAACAGAACACTGAAGCTTTCTTT	CATRGAEQNTEAFF
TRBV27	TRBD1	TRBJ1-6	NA	TGTGCCAGCAGTTTCCCCCCGACAGGGCTTGTTAATTCACCCCTCCACTTT	CASSFPPTGLVNSPLHF
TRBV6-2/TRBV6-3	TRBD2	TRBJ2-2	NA	TGTGCCAGCAGTGACCGGACTAGCGGGAGCGACGGGGAGCTGTTTTTT	CASSDRTSGSDGELFF
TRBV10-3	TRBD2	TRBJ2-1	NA	TGTGCCATCCTGGGAGGGGATGTCCTGAATGAGCAGTTCTTC	CAILGGDVLNEQFF
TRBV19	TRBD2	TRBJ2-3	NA	TGTGCCAGTAGTGGGCAAGCGGGGACTAGCACAGATACGCAGTATTTT	CASSGQAGTSTDTQYF
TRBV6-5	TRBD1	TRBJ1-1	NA	TGTGCCAGCAGTTACGACAGGGGGCACCTCACTGAAGCTTTCTTT	CASSYDRGHLTEAFF
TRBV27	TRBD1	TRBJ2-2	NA	TGTGCCAGCAGTCACGGGACAGGGGTTACCGGGGAGCTGTTTTTT	CASSHGTGVTGELFF
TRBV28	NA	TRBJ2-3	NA	TGTGCCAGCAGTTTTCAGGGTACTTTTTATACGCAGTATTTT	CASSFQGTFYTQYF